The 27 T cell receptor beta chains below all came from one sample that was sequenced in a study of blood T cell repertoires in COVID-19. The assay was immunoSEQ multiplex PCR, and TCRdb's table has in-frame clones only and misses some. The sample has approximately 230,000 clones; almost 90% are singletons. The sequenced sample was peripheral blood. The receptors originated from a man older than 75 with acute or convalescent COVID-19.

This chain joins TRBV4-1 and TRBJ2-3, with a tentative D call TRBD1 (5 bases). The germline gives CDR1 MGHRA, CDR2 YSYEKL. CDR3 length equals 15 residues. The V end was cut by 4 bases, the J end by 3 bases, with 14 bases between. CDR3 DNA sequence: TGCGCCAGCAGCCCAAAGGGGTCTGGGACAGATACGCAGTATTTT. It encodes CASSPKGSGTDTQYF.

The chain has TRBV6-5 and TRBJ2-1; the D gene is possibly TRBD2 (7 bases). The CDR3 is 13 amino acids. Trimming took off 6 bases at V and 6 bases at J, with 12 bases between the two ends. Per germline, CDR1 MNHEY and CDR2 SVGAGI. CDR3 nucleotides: TGTGCCAGCAGGAGGGGGGGGGCCAATGAGCAGTTCTTC. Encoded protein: CASRRGGANEQFF.

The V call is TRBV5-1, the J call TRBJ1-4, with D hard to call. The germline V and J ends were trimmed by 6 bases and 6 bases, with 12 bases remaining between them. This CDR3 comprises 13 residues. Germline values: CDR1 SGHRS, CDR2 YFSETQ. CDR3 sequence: CASNAGSDEKLFF. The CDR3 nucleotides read TGCGCCAGCAATGCGGGTTCGGATGAAAAACTGTTTTTT.

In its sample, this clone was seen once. The CDR3 coding sequence is TGTGCCAGCCGGGAAGCAGACACCTACGAGCAGTACTTC. Its protein is CASREADTYEQYF. The chain combines TRBV21-1 with TRBJ2-7; TRBD2 was called by the table and not checked on the DNA. TRBV21-1 is designated a pseudogene. The CDR3 runs 13 residues.

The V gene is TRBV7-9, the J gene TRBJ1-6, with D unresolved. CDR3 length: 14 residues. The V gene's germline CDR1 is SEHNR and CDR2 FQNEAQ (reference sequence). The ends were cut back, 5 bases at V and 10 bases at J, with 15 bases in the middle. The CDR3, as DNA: TGTGCCAGCAGCCGCCTCGGGGTAGGGTCACCCCTCCACTTT. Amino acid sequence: CASSRLGVGSPLHF. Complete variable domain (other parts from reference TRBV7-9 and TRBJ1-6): DTGVSQNPRHKITKRGQNVTFRCDPISEHNRLYWYRQTLGQGPEFLTYFQNEAQLEKSRLLSDRFSAERPKGSFSTLEIQRTEQGDSAMYLCASSRLGVGSPLHFGNGTRLTVT.

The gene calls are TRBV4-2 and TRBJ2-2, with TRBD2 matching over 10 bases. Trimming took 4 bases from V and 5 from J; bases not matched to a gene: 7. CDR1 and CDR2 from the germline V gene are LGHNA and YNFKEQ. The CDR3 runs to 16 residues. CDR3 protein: CASSLTPSGRTGELFF. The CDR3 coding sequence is TGTGCCAGCAGCCTCACCCCTAGCGGGAGAACCGGGGAGCTGTTTTTT.

CDR3 amino acids: CASSSETSVVEQFF. CDR3 DNA: TGTGCCAGCAGCTCAGAGACTAGCGTCGTTGAGCAGTTCTTC. This chain uses TRBV7-2 with TRBJ2-1; 8 bases align to TRBD2. The junction had 8 bases not matched to a gene; V was cut back by 4 bases and J by 9 bases. The CDR3 spans 14 residues. Germline loops: CDR1 SGHTA, CDR2 FQGNSA.

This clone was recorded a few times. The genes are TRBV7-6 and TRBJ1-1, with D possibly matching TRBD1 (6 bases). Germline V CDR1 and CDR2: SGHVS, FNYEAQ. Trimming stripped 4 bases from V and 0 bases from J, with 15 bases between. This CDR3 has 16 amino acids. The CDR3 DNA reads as TGTGCCAGCAGCTCCGAAACAGGGTCGGTGAACACTGAAGCTTTCTTT. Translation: CASSSETGSVNTEAFF.

The CDR3 nucleotides are TGTGCCAGCAGTTATGGACTAATGATCGAGCAGTACTTC. This translates into CASSYGLMIEQYF. V usage is TRBV6-5 and J usage is TRBJ2-7, with D perhaps TRBD2 (6 bases). The germline CDR1 and CDR2 sequences are MNHEY and SVGAGI. Trimming cost V 3 bases and J 6 bases, with 12 bases left between them. The CDR3 sequence is 13 residues long.

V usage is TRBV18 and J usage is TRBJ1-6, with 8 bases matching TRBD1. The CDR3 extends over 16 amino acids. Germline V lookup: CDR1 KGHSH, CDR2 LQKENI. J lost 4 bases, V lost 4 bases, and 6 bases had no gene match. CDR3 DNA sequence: TGTGCCAGCTCACTCCCGGGACAGGCGTATAATTCACCCCTCCACTTT. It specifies CASSLPGQAYNSPLHF.

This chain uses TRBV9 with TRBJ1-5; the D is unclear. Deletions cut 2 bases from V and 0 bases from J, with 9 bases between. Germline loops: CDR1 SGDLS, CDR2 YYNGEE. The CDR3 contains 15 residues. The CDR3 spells CASSVGINSNQPQHF. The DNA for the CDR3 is TGTGCCAGCAGCGTCGGGATTAATAGCAATCAGCCCCAGCATTTT.

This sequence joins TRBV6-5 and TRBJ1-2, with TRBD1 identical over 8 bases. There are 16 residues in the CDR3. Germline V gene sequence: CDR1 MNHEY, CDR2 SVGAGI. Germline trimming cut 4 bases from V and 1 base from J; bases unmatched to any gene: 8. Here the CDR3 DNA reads TGTGCCAGCAGTTCAACCGGGACAGGTGTTAACTATGGCTACACCTTC. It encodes CASSSTGTGVNYGYTF.

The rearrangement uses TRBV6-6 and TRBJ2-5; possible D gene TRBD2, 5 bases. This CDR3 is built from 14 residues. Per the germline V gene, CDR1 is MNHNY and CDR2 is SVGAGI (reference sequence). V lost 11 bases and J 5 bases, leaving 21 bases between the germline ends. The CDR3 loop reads CACNWASSGETQYF. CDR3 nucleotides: TGTGCCTGTAACTGGGCCTCCTCGGGGGAGACCCAGTACTTC.

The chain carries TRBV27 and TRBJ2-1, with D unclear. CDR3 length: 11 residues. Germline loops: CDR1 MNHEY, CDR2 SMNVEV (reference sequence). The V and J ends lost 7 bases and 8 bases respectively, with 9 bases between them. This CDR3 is CASTSRDEQFF. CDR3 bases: TGTGCCAGCACCTCTCGCGATGAGCAGTTCTTC.

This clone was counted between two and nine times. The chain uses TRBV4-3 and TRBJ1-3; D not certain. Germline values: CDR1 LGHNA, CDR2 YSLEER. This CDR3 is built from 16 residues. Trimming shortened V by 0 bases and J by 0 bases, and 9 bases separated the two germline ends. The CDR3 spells CASSQEAGYSGNTIYF. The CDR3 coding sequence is TGCGCCAGCAGCCAAGAGGCAGGCTACTCTGGAAACACCATATATTTT.

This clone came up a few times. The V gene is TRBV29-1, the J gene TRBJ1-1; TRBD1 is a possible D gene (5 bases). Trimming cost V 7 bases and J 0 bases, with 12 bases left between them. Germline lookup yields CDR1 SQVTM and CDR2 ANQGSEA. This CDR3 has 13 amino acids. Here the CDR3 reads CSGLRDMNTEAFF. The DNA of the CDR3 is TGCAGCGGGCTCAGGGATATGAACACTGAAGCTTTCTTT.

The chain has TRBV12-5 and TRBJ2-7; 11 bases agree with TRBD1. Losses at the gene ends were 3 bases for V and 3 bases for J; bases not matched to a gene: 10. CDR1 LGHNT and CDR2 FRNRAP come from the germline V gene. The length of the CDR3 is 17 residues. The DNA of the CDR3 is TGTGCTAGTGGTTTTTCCCAACGGACAGGGGGCTTCTACGAGCAGTACTTC. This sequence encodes CASGFSQRTGGFYEQYF.

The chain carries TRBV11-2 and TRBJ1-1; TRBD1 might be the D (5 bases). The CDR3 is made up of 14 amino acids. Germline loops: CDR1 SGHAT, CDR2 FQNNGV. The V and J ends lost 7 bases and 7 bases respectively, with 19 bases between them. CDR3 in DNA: TGTGCCAGCACCCCCCTCCGGGGGGTCGGTGAAGCTTTCTTT. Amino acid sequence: CASTPLRGVGEAFF.

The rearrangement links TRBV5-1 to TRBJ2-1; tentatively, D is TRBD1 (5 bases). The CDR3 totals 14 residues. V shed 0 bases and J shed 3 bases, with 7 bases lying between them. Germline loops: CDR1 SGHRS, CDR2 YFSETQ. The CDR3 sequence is CASSLGDSYNEQFF. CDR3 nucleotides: TGCGCCAGCAGCTTGGGAGACAGCTACAATGAGCAGTTCTTC.

CDR3 coding DNA: TGTGCCAGCAGCCAAGTGACTAGCGGGAGAAGTGGGCTTTACAATGAGCAGTTCTTC. This translates into CASSQVTSGRSGLYNEQFF. V and J are TRBV3-1 (or the pseudogene TRBV3-2) and TRBJ2-1; 12 bases line up with TRBD2. The germline V gene encodes CDR1 LGHDT and CDR2 YNNKEL (reference sequence). V lost 1 base and J lost 4; bases outside the gene matches: 11. The CDR3 loop spans 19 amino acids.

The CDR3 protein is CASSSGPYNEQFF. CDR3 DNA: TGTGCCAGTAGTTCAGGTCCCTACAATGAGCAGTTCTTC. The chain links TRBV19 to TRBJ2-1, with no clear D. The V gene's germline CDR1 is LNHDA and CDR2 SQIVND (reference sequence). The CDR3 is 13 amino acids. V was shortened by 5 bases and J by 2 bases, with 7 bases between the two germline ends.

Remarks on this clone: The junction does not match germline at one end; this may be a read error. CDR3 region: CSGSTPPVF. For the CDR3, the DNA is TGCAGCGGGTCGACTCCCCCAGTCTTC. V usage is TRBV29-1 and J usage is TRBJ2-1; D gene ambiguous. Per the germline V gene, CDR1 is SQVTM and CDR2 is ANQGSEA. The CDR3 sequence is 9 residues long.

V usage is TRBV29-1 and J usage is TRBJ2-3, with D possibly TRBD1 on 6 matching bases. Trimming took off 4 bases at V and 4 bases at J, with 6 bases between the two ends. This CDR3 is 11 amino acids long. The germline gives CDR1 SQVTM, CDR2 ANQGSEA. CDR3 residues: CSVGTADTQYF. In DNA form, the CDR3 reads TGCAGCGTTGGGACAGCAGATACGCAGTATTTT.

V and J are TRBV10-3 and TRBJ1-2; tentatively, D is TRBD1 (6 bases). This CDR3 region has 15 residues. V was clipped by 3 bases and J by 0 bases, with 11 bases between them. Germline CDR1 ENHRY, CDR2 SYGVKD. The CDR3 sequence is CAISDGGGANYGYTF. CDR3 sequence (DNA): TGTGCCATCAGTGATGGAGGGGGGGCTAACTATGGCTACACCTTC.

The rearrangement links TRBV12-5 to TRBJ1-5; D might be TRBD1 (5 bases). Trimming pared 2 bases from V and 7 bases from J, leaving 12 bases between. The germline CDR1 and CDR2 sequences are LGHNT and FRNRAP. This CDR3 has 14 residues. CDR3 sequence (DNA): TGTGCTAGTGGTTTGATCGGACATAACCAGCCCCAGCATTTT. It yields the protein CASGLIGHNQPQHF.

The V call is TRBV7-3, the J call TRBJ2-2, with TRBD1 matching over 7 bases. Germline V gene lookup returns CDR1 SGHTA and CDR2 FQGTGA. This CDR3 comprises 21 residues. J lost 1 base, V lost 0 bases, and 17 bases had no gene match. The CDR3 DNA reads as TGTGCCAGCAGCTTAACGAGAACTGGGGACAGAGTCCAATTGAACACCGGGGAGCTGTTTTTT. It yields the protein CASSLTRTGDRVQLNTGELFF.

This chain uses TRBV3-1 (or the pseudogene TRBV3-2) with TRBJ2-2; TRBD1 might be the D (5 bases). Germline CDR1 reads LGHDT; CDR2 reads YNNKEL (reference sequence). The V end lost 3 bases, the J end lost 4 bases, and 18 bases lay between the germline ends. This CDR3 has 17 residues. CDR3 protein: CASSQTRQGYGTGELFF. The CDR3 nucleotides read TGTGCCAGCAGCCAGACACGGCAGGGTTACGGCACCGGGGAGCTGTTTTTT.